This entry lists 28 T cell receptor beta chains sequenced from one sample in a study of PD-L1 blockade in urothelial cancer. Generated by immunoSEQ multiplex PCR, the TCRdb table keeps only in-frame clones and is missing some. The table includes tens of thousands of clones, 82% detected once. Sequenced here: PBMCs, sampled around atezolizumab (anti-PD-L1) treatment. The receptor set was obtained from a man aged 65-85 years with urothelial cancer.

This clone occurred once. This chain connects TRBV4-2 to TRBJ1-3, with a tentative D call TRBD1 (5 bases). V was cut by 1 base and J by 2 bases, with 9 bases left in between. The CDR3 length is 15 residues. Germline V lookup: CDR1 LGHNA, CDR2 YNFKEQ. CDR3 sequence (DNA): TGTGCCAGCAGCCAAGTGGGGGGTCCTGGAAACACCATATATTTT. Translating it yields CASSQVGGPGNTIYF.

V and J are TRBV5-6 and TRBJ1-4; the D gene is possibly TRBD1 (5 bases). Trimming left V 5 bases short and J 7 bases short, with 15 bases between. Germline CDR1 SGHDT, CDR2 YYEEEE. This CDR3 comprises 14 residues. The CDR3 here is CASSSQGPSEKLFF. As DNA, the CDR3 is TGTGCCAGCAGTTCCCAGGGTCCTAGTGAAAAACTGTTTTTT.

This chain uses TRBV27 with TRBJ1-6; tentatively, D is TRBD1 (5 bases). This CDR3 has 14 amino acids. V dropped 6 bases and J dropped 12 bases, with 18 bases sitting between them. Germline V gives CDR1 MNHEY, CDR2 SMNVEV (reference sequence). The CDR3 coding sequence is TGTGCCAGCAGATTGACAGTGGCCGGGGGACCCCTCCACTTT. This translates into CASRLTVAGGPLHF.

The gene calls are TRBV5-8 and TRBJ1-1; 8 nucleotides line up with TRBD1. Germline loops: CDR1 SGHTS, CDR2 YDEGEE. With 3 bases clipped from V and 4 bases from J, the junction kept 8 bases outside the gene matches. The CDR3 consists of 15 residues. This CDR3 reads CASSSQGAGGTEAFF. In nucleotides, the CDR3 is TGTGCCAGCAGCTCCCAGGGGGCTGGGGGCACTGAAGCTTTCTTT. The full variable domain, its missing parts supplied by reference TRBV5-8 and TRBJ1-1, is EAGVTQSPTHLIKTRGQQATLRCSPISGHTSVYWYQQALGLGLQFLLWYDEGEERNRGNFPPRFSGRQFPNYSSELNVNALELEDSALYLCASSSQGAGGTEAFFGQGTRLTVV.

The CDR3 spells CASSPTGPNQPQHF. The CDR3 nucleotides are TGTGCCAGCAGTCCTACAGGACCCAATCAGCCCCAGCATTTT. The chain joins TRBV6-5 to TRBJ1-5, with D possibly matching TRBD1 (5 bases). CDR3 length: 14 residues. Trimming removed 5 bases from V and 3 bases from J, with 11 bases in between. Germline CDR1 is MNHEY and CDR2 is SVGAGI.

The V and J genes are TRBV5-6 and TRBJ2-1, with 7 positions matching TRBD2. V lost 1 base, J lost 4 bases, and 5 bases stayed unmatched. The CDR3 extends over 15 amino acids. Germline lookup yields CDR1 SGHDT and CDR2 YYEEEE. CDR3 nucleotide sequence: TGTGCCAGCAGCTTGCCTCTAGCGGCATACAATGAGCAGTTCTTC. Residues: CASSLPLAAYNEQFF.

This rearrangement joins TRBV7-9 to TRBJ2-1; TRBD2 is a possible D gene (5 bases). CDR1 and CDR2 (germline): SEHNR, FQNEAQ (reference sequence). Deletions cut 1 base from V and 6 bases from J, with 10 bases between. There are 14 residues in the CDR3. CDR3 nucleotides: TGTGCCAGCAGCTTAGGAGACTATTCCAATGAGCAGTTCTTC. Translation: CASSLGDYSNEQFF.

The chain employs TRBV5-1 and TRBJ2-1; 11 nucleotides match TRBD2. CDR1 is SGHRS, CDR2 YFSETQ, per germline. The V gene end was trimmed by 4 bases and the J gene end by 1 base; junction bases not matched to a gene: 4. The CDR3 covers 16 residues. The CDR3, as DNA: TGCGCCAGCAGCCCCGGGACTAGCGGATCCTACAATGAGCAGTTCTTC. It codes for CASSPGTSGSYNEQFF.

This chain joins TRBV27 and TRBJ2-2; D may be TRBD2 (6 bases). The germline V gene encodes CDR1 MNHEY and CDR2 SMNVEV (reference sequence). V lost 8 bases and J 1 base, leaving 17 bases between the germline ends. The CDR3 is made up of 16 amino acids. The CDR3, as DNA: TGTGCCAGCTCTCCGTGGGGAGGAGGGAACACCGGGGAGCTGTTTTTT. Translation: CASSPWGGGNTGELFF.

The chain uses TRBV11-3 and TRBJ2-3; D is possibly TRBD2 (5 bases). CDR3 length equals 16 residues. Trimming pared 5 bases from V and 2 bases from J, leaving 17 bases between. Germline CDR1 SGHNT, CDR2 YENEEA. The CDR3 protein is CASSLGAAENTDTQYF. The CDR3 bases are TGTGCCAGCAGCCTCGGAGCGGCAGAAAACACAGATACGCAGTATTTT. Based on the CDR3 plus reference TRBV11-3 and TRBJ2-3, the full variable domain is EAGVVQSPRYKIIEKKQPVAFWCNPISGHNTLYWYLQNLGQGPELLIRYENEEAVDDSQLPKDRFSAERLKGVDSTLKIQPAELGDSAVYLCASSLGAAENTDTQYFGPGTRLTVL.

The chain carries TRBV9 and TRBJ2-3; the D is unclear. There are 12 residues in the CDR3. Trimming stripped 1 base from V and 6 bases from J, with 6 bases between. CDR1 is SGDLS and CDR2 is YYNGEE in the germline V gene. The CDR3 coding sequence is TGTGCCAGCAGCGTACCCGGGGATACGCAGTATTTT. This gives the protein CASSVPGDTQYF.

The J gene is TRBJ2-5, the V gene TRBV4-1, with TRBD1 matching over 7 bases. This CDR3 contains 15 residues. V trimming: 1 base; J trimming: 5 bases; junction bases outside the gene matches: 7. The V gene's germline CDR1 is MGHRA and CDR2 YSYEKL. The CDR3 DNA is TGCGCCAGCAGCCAAGCTACGACAGGGTTCGAGACCCAGTACTTC. Its translation is CASSQATTGFETQYF.

The chain carries TRBV7-2 and TRBJ1-5, with D tentatively TRBD1 (5 bases). With 1 base removed from V and 5 bases from J, the gap between germline ends came to 12 bases. This CDR3 region has 15 residues. Germline CDR1 reads SGHTA; CDR2 reads FQGNSA. The CDR3 DNA sequence: TGTGCCAGCAGCTTAGTCAGGGTCCGAGATCAGCCCCAGCATTTT. Its translation is CASSLVRVRDQPQHF.

The chain combines TRBV11-2 with TRBJ2-5, with 8 bases fitting TRBD2. Germline assignment: CDR1 SGHAT and CDR2 FQNNGV. CDR3 size: 15 residues. The ends lost 2 bases at V and 4 bases at J; junction bases unmatched: 6. CDR3 region: CASSLQSGRLETQYF. The DNA for the CDR3 is TGTGCCAGCAGCTTACAAAGCGGGAGACTAGAGACCCAGTACTTC. Using reference TRBV11-2 and TRBJ2-5 for the parts outside the CDR3, the full variable domain is EAGVAQSPRYKIIEKRQSVAFWCNPISGHATLYWYQQILGQGPKLLIQFQNNGVVDDSQLPKDRFSAERLKGVDSTLKIQPAKLEDSAVYLCASSLQSGRLETQYFGPGTRLLVL.

The chain couples TRBV9 to TRBJ2-1; D possibly corresponds to TRBD2 (5 bases). This CDR3 is 14 amino acids long. Trimming left V 4 bases short and J 8 bases short, with 16 bases between. Germline values: CDR1 SGDLS, CDR2 YYNGEE. The CDR3 protein is CASSSHRPGDEQFF. The CDR3, as DNA: TGTGCCAGCAGCTCCCACCGACCCGGGGATGAGCAGTTCTTC.

V and J are TRBV7-9 and TRBJ1-2, with no clear D. V gave up 5 bases and J gave up 7 bases, with 14 bases separating them. Per the germline V gene, CDR1 is SEHNR and CDR2 is FQNEAQ (reference sequence). The CDR3 length is 13 residues. Written as DNA, the CDR3 is TGTGCCAGCAGCCGAGGGTGGGAGTTTGGCTACACCTTC. Amino acids: CASSRGWEFGYTF.

This chain connects TRBV15 to TRBJ2-7, with D possibly matching TRBD2 (5 bases). Germline V lookup: CDR1 LNHNV, CDR2 YYDKDF (reference sequence). The CDR3 length is 15 residues. The germline V and J ends were trimmed by 1 base and 2 bases, with 12 bases remaining between them. The CDR3 region has the DNA TGTGCCACCAGCAGAGGGGGAGATCACCCCTACGAGCAGTACTTC. This sequence encodes CATSRGGDHPYEQYF.

The chain couples TRBV5-3 to TRBJ2-5; 8 nucleotides align to TRBD2. TRBV5-3 is an open reading frame, and its role is uncertain. The CDR3 loop spans 18 amino acids. V lost 0 bases to trimming and J lost 4 bases; unmatched junction nucleotides: 14. CDR3 coding DNA: TGTGCCAGAAGCTTGGCCCGGGGTAGCGGGATGGTTGCAGAGACCCAGTACTTC. The encoded protein is CARSLARGSGMVAETQYF.

The CDR3 is CASTRGSTIYF. Written as DNA, the CDR3 is TGTGCCAGCACTAGAGGGAGCACCATATATTTT. The V gene is TRBV2, the J gene TRBJ1-3; D unresolved. The germline V gene encodes CDR1 SNHLY and CDR2 FYNNEI. The V and J ends lost 7 bases and 9 bases respectively, with 10 bases between them. CDR3 length: 11 amino acids.

The chain links TRBV7-9 to TRBJ2-2, with 8 bases lining up with TRBD1. CDR1 is SEHNR and CDR2 is FQNEAQ in the germline V gene (reference sequence). The CDR3 is 14 amino acids. V lost 7 bases to trimming and J lost 2 bases; unmatched junction nucleotides: 3. Written as DNA, the CDR3 is TGTGCCAGCATCGGACAGGGAAACACCGGGGAGCTGTTTTTT. Translating gives CASIGQGNTGELFF.

The V and J genes are TRBV7-9 and TRBJ2-5; the match to TRBD1 covers 7 bases. The CDR3 is 15 amino acids. Germline loops: CDR1 SEHNR, CDR2 FQNEAQ (reference sequence). V lost 5 bases, J lost 5 bases, and 11 bases stayed unmatched. The CDR3 DNA reads TGTGCCAGCAGCCCTTCAGGAAGGGGGCTGGAGACCCAGTACTTC. Translation: CASSPSGRGLETQYF.

V gene TRBV11-2 combines with J gene TRBJ2-7; D is possibly TRBD1 (6 bases). Germline loops: CDR1 SGHAT, CDR2 FQNNGV. V shed 1 base and J shed 4 bases, with 14 bases lying between them. CDR3 length: 15 amino acids. CDR3 amino acids: CASSLVVGTYYEQYF. DNA for the CDR3: TGTGCCAGCAGCTTAGTTGTTGGGACATATTACGAGCAGTACTTC.

The chain uses TRBV5-1 and TRBJ1-1; the D is unclear. CDR3 length: 18 amino acids. Germline values: CDR1 SGHRS, CDR2 YFSETQ. Deletions cut 1 base from V and 4 bases from J, with 23 bases between. CDR3 residues: CASSLFAGISGSGTEAFF. In DNA form, the CDR3 reads TGCGCCAGCAGCTTGTTTGCCGGGATTTCTGGGTCGGGCACTGAAGCTTTCTTT.

This clone was detected a few times. The chain uses TRBV28 and TRBJ2-3, with D tentatively TRBD1 (6 bases). The CDR3 is 15 amino acids. Trimming shortened V by 2 bases and J by 5 bases, and 14 bases separated the two germline ends. Germline-derived CDR1 and CDR2 are MDHEN and SYDVKM. CDR3 nucleotide sequence: TGTGCCAGCAGTTTAGCCGGGGCAGGGGAAGATACGCAGTATTTT. Translating gives CASSLAGAGEDTQYF.

The rearrangement uses TRBV6-5 and TRBJ2-1; the match to TRBD1 covers 9 bases. This CDR3 comprises 16 residues. The germline V gene encodes CDR1 MNHEY and CDR2 SVGAGI. V dropped 0 bases and J dropped 2; count of bases not matched to a gene: 2. The CDR3 region has the DNA TGTGCCAGCAGTTACTCGGACAGGGGACCCTACAATGAGCAGTTCTTC. This gives the protein CASSYSDRGPYNEQFF.

The chain is built from TRBV2 and TRBJ2-1, with 8 positions matching TRBD2. Unmatched junction bases numbered 12, after V lost 5 bases and J lost 9 bases. This CDR3 contains 15 residues. Germline CDR1 and CDR2: SNHLY and FYNNEI. The CDR3 DNA sequence: TGTGCCAGCAGTAGGATTAGCGGGGAATCAGCTGAGCAGTTCTTC. Its translation: CASSRISGESAEQFF.

V and J are TRBV28 and TRBJ1-3, with a possible D match to TRBD1 (6 bases). Germline-derived CDR1 and CDR2 are MDHEN and SYDVKM. CDR3 length: 15 residues. V was pared by 5 bases and J by 4 bases, with 15 bases between. CDR3 loop: CASSTPQGRGNTIYF. CDR3 in DNA: TGTGCCAGCAGTACCCCCCAGGGGCGAGGAAACACCATATATTTT.

V and J are TRBV9 and TRBJ2-5, with 11 bases matching TRBD1. The germline CDR1 and CDR2 sequences are SGDLS and YYNGEE. CDR3 size: 15 residues. After removal of 4 bases from V and 5 bases from J, the junction contained 7 bases not matched to a gene. In DNA form, the CDR3 reads TGTGCCAGCAGCTCCCGGACAGGGGGCGGGGAGACCCAGTACTTC. It codes for CASSSRTGGGETQYF.